Below, one T cell receptor (beta chain) is given with its context. This clonotype has a single count. Its antigen target is currently unknown. Qualities for individual bases were not recorded, and no much larger clone is one base off. A single read constitutes weak evidence. These data are taken from a study of T cell repertoires in breast cancer (dated by TCRdb to the mid-2010s). Study-level background: Tumors, lymph nodes and peripheral blood lymphocytes from breast cancer patients were profiled in the study, along with peripheral blood from healthy control donors. The majority of the roughly 20 patient tumors analyzed for shared TCRs were ER+/PR+. Nine healthy donors, of an age range similar to that of the patients, were included as controls. On average, sequencing produced roughly 500,000 sequences per sample, which came to about 9.7 reads per input cell. Given the low mutational burden of breast cancer and the rarity of common mutations in breast cancer, it was reasoned that TCRs shared between breast cancer patients would target shared antigens. Tumors and tumor-involved lymph nodes were minced and digested with Liberase and DNase, then filtered through 70-um and 40-um filters. Tumor-free lymph nodes were processed with no enzymatic digestion, and blood samples were separated using Ficoll. The research as a whole found: Sentinel lymph nodes involved by tumor shared about fourfold more TCRs with matched tumor repertoires than tumor-free nodes did (roughly 8% versus 2%). Emulsion RT-PCR was regarded as qualitative rather than quantitative, because clone recovery was skewed by transcript abundance and primer differences. TRBV7 predominated among shared TCRs, which may reflect tumor recognition or a mispriming bias from eight TRBV7 primers. Genuine antitumor clones may have been missed because singleton TCRs were discarded and only part of each tumor was sampled. Shared TCRs were encoded by various nucleotide sequences, which suggests selection and expansion based on antigen. Fewer than 20 TCR pairs were shared across seven or more patient tumors and were rarely found in control blood, which suggested possible tumor specificity.

Trimmed from V: 7 bases; trimmed from J: 1 base; junction bases lacking a gene match: 4. CDR1 and CDR2 are drawn from the germline V gene (reference sequence): LGHDT, YNNKEL. The CDR3 sequence holds 14 residues, the cysteine and phenylalanine included. Here the CDR3 DNA is all that survives: 42 bases in frame from base 1. To prepare the library, emulsion pairing was applied. Unpaired genes were suppressed by a second nested PCR containing blocking oligos, after which a third nested PCR added Illumina adaptors and barcodes. Each master mix for emulsion RT-PCR held about 5,000-250,000 T cells along with C-region, Stepout and V-region primers. The emulsions were generated using the Micellula Emulsion and Purification Kit, and the RT-PCR was run with Qiagen OneStep RT-PCR reagents. Pooled libraries were sequenced on an Illumina MiSeq with paired-end 2 x 250 reads. The study's processing was this. Read pairs were joined in Galaxy and clipped at the engineered overlap into separate alpha and beta files, and reads that were not clipped were discarded. Alpha-beta pairs were assigned with CompleteTCR, a MiTCR-based pipeline that links chains sharing read cluster identifiers using an R script. TCR sequences observed only once, about 1-3.2%, were removed as potential sequencing errors. In-frame beta chains were kept once TCRdb had trimmed the public reads at Q25 with fastp and called clones with MiXCR. When rows share a CDR3 protein, they turn into one entry using the most common DNA and genes. The V and J calls follow TCRdb's processing rather than the paper's. A total of about 40,000 distinct CDR3 sequences appear in this sample, under 50% of them only once. The top ten constitute roughly 60% of the sample.

To analyze paired alpha-beta TCRs of CD8+ T cells, the researchers used an expanded emulsion RT-PCR method with primers covering all TCR V genes. CD8+ T cells were isolated with a CD8 positive selection kit and were then incubated overnight in about 10 IU/mL IL-2 prior to emulsion RT-PCR. The V and J genes are TRBV3-1 and TRBJ2-5, with 9 central nucleotides matching TRBD2. Sequenced input: CD8+ T cells. The receptor was derived from a pool of human donors with breast cancer or a healthy control (not recorded which). The DNA is as follows: TGTGCCAGCATGGCAGCGGGGGGCCAAGAGACCCAGTACTTC. Translated, it gives CASMAAGGQETQYF.